This TCR beta chain originates from a study of blood T cell repertoires in COVID-19. Background on the study: Samples came from the United States, Italy and Spain, spanning acute and convalescent COVID-19. T cells, B-cell-depleted T cells, or PBMCs supplied cDNA or gDNA.

Patients at the Seattle site were enrolled during active infection and followed longitudinally. In the authors' methods: Nucleated cell number was recorded as an estimate derived from reference gene primer amplification. The table came from immunoSEQ multiplex PCR; TCRdb's copy has only in-frame clones and leaves some out. That table supplies the V and J calls and clone size; D and trimming were determined from the DNA. The sample lists approximately 330,000 clones; around 90% were seen once. A single count supports this clone. The V gene lost 6 bases and the J gene lost 11 bases, with 14 bases spanning the gap. The CDR3 is 12 amino acids. Germline V lookup: CDR1 LNHDA, CDR2 SQIVND (reference sequence).

This chain connects TRBV19 to TRBJ1-5; no clear D. Sample: peripheral blood. This TCR was sampled from a woman between 35 and 50 years old with COVID-19, enrolled during active disease. The CDR3 DNA follows: TGTGCCAGTAGCCCTCAGGTGGGAGCCCAGCATTTT. Translation: CASSPQVGAQHF.